The TCR beta chain described here comes from a study of blood T cells in healthy people across ages. V was clipped by 3 bases and J by 6 bases, with 18 bases between them. This CDR3 is built from 16 residues. Through a sample-barcoded 5' primer and a J-beta primer mix, a second PCR was run for 7 to 11 cycles. TCRdb processed the 5' RACE reads anew with MiXCR; each CDR3 protein has one entry. This sample has hundreds of thousands of distinct CDR3 sequences, with about 30% found just once. This receptor was obtained from a woman aged 80 or older in good health. The sequenced material came from blood. The J gene is TRBJ2-4, the V gene TRBV23-1, with D maybe TRBD1 (6 bases). TRBV23-1 is marked as an open reading frame, function uncertain. CDR3 nucleotide sequence: TGCGCCAGCAGTCACCAAATCCTTCAACAGGGAAACATTCAGTACTTC. Translating gives CASSHQILQQGNIQYF.